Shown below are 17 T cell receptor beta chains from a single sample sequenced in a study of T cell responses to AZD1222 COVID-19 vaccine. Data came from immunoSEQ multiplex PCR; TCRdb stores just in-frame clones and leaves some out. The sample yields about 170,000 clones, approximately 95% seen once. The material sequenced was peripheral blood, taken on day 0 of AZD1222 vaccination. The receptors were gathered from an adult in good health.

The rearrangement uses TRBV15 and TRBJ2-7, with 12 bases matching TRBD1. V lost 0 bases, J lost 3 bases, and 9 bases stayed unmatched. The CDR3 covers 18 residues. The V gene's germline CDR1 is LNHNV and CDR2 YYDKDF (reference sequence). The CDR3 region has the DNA TGTGCCACCAGCAGAGATGGGAGGGACAGGGGGCATCTCTACGAGCAGTACTTC. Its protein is CATSRDGRDRGHLYEQYF.

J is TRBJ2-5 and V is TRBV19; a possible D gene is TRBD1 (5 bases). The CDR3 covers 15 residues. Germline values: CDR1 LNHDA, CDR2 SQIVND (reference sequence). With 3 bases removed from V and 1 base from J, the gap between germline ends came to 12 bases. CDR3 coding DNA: TGTGCCAGTAGTATCGGACAAGACAGCCAAGAGACCCAGTACTTC. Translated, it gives CASSIGQDSQETQYF.

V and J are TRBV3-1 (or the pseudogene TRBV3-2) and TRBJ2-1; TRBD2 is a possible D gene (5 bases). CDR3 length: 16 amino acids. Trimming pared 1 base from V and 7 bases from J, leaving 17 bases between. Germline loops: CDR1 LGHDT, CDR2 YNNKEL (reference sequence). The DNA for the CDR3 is TGTGCCAGCAGCCAAGGGCTACTAGGAGACGGTAATGAGCAGTTCTTC. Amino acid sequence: CASSQGLLGDGNEQFF.

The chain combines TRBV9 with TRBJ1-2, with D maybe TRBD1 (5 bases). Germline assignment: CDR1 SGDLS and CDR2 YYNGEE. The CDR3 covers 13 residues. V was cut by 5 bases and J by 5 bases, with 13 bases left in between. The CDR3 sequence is CASRVGPIYGYTF. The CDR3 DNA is TGTGCCAGCAGAGTGGGACCTATATATGGCTACACCTTC.

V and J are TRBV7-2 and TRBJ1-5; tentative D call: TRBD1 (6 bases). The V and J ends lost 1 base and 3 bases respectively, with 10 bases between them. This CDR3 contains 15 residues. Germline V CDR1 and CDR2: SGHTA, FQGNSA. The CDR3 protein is CASSLDAGDNQPQHF. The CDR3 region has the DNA TGTGCCAGCAGCTTAGACGCAGGGGACAATCAGCCCCAGCATTTT.

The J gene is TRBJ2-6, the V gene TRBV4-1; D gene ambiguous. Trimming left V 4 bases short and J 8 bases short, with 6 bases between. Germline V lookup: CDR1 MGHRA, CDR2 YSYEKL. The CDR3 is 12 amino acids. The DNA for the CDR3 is TGCGCCAGCAGCCCCGGGCCCAACGTCCTGACTTTC. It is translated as CASSPGPNVLTF.

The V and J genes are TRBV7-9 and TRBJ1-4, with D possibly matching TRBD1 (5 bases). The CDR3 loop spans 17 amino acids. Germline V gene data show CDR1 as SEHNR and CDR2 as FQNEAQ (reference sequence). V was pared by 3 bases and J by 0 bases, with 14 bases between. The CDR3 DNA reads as TGTGCCAGCAGCTTTGGGGGAAGGGGAACAACTAATGAAAAACTGTTTTTT. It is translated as CASSFGGRGTTNEKLFF.

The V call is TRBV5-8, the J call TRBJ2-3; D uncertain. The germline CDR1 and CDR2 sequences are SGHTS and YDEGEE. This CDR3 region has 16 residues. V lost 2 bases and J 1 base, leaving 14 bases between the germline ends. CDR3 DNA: TGTGCCAGCAGCTTTGGGGAACGGATACGCACAGATACGCAGTATTTT. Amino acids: CASSFGERIRTDTQYF.

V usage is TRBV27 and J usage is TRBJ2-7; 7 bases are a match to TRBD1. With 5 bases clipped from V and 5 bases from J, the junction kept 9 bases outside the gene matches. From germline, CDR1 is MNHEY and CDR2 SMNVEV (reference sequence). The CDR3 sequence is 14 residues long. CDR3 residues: CASSIRGQAHEQYF. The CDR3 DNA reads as TGTGCCAGCAGTATAAGAGGACAGGCCCACGAGCAGTACTTC.

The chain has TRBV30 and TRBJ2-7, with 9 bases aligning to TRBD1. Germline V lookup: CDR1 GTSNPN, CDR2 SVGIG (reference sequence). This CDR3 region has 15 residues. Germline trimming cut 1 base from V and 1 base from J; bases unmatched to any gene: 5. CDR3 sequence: CAWSAGQGSSYEQYF. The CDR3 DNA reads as TGTGCCTGGAGTGCTGGACAGGGGTCGTCCTACGAGCAGTACTTC.

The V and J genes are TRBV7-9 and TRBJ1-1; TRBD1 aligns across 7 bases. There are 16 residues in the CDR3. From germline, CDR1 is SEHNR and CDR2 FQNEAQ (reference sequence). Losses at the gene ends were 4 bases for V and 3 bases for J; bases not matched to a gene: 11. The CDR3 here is CASSSTHRGLDTEAFF. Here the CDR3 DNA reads TGTGCCAGCAGCTCAACACACAGGGGTTTAGACACTGAAGCTTTCTTT.

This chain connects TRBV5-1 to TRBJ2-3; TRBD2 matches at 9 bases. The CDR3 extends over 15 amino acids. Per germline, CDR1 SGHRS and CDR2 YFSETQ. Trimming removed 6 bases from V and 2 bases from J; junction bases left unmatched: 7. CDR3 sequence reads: CASTVGLANTDTQYF. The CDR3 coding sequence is TGCGCCAGCACTGTGGGACTAGCAAACACAGATACGCAGTATTTT.

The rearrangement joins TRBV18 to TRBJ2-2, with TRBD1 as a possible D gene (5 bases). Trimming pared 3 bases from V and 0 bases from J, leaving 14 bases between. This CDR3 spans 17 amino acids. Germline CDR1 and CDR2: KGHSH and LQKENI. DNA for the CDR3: TGTGCCAGCTCACCCATACAGGCTAGGTCGAACACCGGGGAGCTGTTTTTT. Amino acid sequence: CASSPIQARSNTGELFF.

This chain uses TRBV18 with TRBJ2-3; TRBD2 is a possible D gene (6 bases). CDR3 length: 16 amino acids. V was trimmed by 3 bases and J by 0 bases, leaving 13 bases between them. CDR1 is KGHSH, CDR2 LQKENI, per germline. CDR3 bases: TGTGCCAGCTCACCGTCCGCCGGGACTAGCACAGATACGCAGTATTTT. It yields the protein CASSPSAGTSTDTQYF.

CDR3 residues: CASSLDPLAVSYNEQFF. The CDR3, as DNA: TGTGCCAGCAGCTTAGACCCCCTAGCGGTCTCCTACAATGAGCAGTTCTTC. The chain has TRBV11-2 and TRBJ2-1; 7 bases are a match to TRBD2. The germline V gene encodes CDR1 SGHAT and CDR2 FQNNGV. V shed 0 bases and J 0 bases; nucleotides not matched to a gene: 5. The CDR3 extends over 17 amino acids.

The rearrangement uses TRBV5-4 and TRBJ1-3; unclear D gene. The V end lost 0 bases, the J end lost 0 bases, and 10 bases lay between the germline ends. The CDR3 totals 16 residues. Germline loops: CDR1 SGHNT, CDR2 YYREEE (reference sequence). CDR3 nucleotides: TGTGCCAGCAGCTTGGAGGTAGGGCGCTCTGGAAACACCATATATTTT. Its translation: CASSLEVGRSGNTIYF.

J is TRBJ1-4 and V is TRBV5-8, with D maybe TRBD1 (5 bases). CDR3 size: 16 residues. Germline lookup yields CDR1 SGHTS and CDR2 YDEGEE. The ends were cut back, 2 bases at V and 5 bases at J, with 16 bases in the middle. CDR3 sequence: CASSLEGRGENEKLFF. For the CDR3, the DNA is TGTGCCAGCAGCTTAGAAGGACGGGGGGAGAATGAAAAACTGTTTTTT.